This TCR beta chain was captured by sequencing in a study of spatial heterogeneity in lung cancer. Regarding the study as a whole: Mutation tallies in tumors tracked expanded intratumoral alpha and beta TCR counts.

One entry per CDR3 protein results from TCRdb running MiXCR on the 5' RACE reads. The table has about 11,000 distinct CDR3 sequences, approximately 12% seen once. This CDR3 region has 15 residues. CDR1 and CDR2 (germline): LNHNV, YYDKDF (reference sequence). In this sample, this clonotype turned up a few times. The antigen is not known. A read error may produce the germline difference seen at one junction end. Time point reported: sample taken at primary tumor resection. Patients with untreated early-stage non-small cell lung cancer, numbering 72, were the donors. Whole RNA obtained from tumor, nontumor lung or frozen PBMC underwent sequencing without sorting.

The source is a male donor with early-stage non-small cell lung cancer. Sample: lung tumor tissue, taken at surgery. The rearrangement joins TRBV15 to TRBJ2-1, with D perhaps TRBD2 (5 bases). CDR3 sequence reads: CATSRDPDSHNEQFF. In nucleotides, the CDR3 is TGTGCCACCAGCAGAGATCCGGACTCCCACAATGAGCAGTTCTTC.